The present TCR beta chain was sequenced within a study of regulatory T cells in long-lasting Graves disease. Findings and limits, study-wide: Accuracy may have been reduced by the small sample size. Persistent disease exhibited a predilection for TRBV28, TRBJ1-2 and TRBJ2-5.

Germline-derived CDR1 and CDR2 are MDHEN and SYDVKM. The CDR3 covers 16 residues. After removal of 1 base from V and 1 base from J, the junction contained 6 bases not matched to a gene. Time point meaning: newly diagnosed GD, antithyroid drugs for less than 3 months. Construction of the TCR library relied on RNA isolated from PBMCs. To make TCR beta libraries, researchers used iRepertoire HTBI primers and Arm-PCR of CDR3 regions. Using its own MiXCR run on the multiplex PCR reads, TCRdb lists one record per CDR3 protein. This repertoire shows hundreds of thousands of distinct CDR3 sequences, approximately 16% found once; its top ten account for about 11%. This clonotype was recorded a few times. What it binds is unknown. These data are also associated with another study on T cells in Graves' hyperthyroidism and ophthalmopathy. From that report: First-round RT-PCR with HTBI primers amplified the TCR CDR3 region.

The clonotype originates from a woman aged 25 to 45 with Graves disease. The chain recombines TRBV28 with TRBJ2-5; 7 bases line up with TRBD1. Material: peripheral blood mononuclear cells (PBMCs), obtained at new diagnosis, from a patient treated with antithyroid drugs. CDR3 sequence (DNA): TGTGCCAGCAGTTTATCCCTACAGGGGAGCCAAGAGACCCAGTACTTC. Residues: CASSLSLQGSQETQYF.